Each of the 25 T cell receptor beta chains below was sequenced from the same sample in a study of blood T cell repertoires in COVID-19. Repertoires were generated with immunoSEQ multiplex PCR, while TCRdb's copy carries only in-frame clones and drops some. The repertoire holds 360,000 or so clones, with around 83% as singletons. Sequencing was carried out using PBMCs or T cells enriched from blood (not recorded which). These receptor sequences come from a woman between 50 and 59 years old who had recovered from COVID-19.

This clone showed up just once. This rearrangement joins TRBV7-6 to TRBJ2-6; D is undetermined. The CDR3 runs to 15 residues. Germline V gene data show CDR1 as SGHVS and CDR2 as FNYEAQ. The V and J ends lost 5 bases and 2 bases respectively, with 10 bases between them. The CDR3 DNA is TGTGCCAGCAGCGCTAGTGCGCCTGGGGCCAACGTCCTGACTTTC. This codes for CASSASAPGANVLTF.

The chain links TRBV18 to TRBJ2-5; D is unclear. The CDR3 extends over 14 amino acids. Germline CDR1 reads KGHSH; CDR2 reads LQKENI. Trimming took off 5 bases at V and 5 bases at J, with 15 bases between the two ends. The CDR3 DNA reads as TGTGCCAGCTCAGAAGTCTTACCCAGGGAGACCCAGTACTTC. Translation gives CASSEVLPRETQYF. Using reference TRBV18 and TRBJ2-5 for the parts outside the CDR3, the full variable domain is NAGVMQNPRHLVRRRGQEARLRCSPMKGHSHVYWYRQLPEEGLKFMVYLQKENIIDESGMPKERFSAEFPKEGPSILRIQQVVRGDSAAYFCASSEVLPRETQYFGPGTRLLVL.

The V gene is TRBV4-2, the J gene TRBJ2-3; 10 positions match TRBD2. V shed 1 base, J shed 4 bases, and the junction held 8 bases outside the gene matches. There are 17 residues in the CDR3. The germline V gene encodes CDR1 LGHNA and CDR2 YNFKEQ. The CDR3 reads CASSQVSGLAEPDTQYF. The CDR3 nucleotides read TGTGCCAGCAGCCAAGTGTCCGGACTAGCGGAACCAGATACGCAGTATTTT.

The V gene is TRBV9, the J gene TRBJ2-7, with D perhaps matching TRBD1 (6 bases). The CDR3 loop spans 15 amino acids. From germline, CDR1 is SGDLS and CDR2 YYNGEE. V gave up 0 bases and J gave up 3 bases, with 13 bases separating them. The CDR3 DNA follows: TGTGCCAGCAGCGTAGGGACAGACTTCGTCTACGAGCAGTACTTC. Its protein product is CASSVGTDFVYEQYF.

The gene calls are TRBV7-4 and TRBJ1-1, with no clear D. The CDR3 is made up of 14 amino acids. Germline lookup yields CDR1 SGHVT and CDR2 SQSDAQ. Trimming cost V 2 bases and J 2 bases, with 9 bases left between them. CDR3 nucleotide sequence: TGTGCCAGCAGCTTATTGGGCCTAAACACTGAAGCTTTCTTT. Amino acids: CASSLLGLNTEAFF.

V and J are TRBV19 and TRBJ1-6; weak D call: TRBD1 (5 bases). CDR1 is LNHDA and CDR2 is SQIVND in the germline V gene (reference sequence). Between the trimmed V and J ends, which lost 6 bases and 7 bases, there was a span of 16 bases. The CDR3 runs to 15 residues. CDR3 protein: CASSPGAGRNSPLHF. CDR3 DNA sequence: TGTGCCAGTAGCCCTGGGGCGGGGAGAAATTCACCCCTCCACTTT. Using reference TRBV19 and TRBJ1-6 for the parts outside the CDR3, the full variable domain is DGGITQSPKYLFRKEGQNVTLSCEQNLNHDAMYWYRQDPGQGLRLIYYSQIVNDFQKGDIAEGYSVSREKKESFPLTVTSAQKNPTAFYLCASSPGAGRNSPLHFGNGTRLTVT.

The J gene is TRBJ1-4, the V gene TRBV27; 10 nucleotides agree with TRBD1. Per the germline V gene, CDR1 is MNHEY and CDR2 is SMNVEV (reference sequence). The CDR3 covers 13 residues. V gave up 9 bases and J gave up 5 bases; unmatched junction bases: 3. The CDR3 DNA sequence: TGTGCCAGTGGGGGACAGGGGAATGAAAAACTGTTTTTT. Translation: CASGGQGNEKLFF.

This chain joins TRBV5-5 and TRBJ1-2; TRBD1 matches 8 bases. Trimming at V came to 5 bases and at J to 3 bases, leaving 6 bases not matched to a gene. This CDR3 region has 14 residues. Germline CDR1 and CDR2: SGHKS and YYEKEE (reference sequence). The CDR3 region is CASRIDRGHYGYTF. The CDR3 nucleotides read TGTGCCAGCAGGATCGACAGGGGCCACTATGGCTACACCTTC.

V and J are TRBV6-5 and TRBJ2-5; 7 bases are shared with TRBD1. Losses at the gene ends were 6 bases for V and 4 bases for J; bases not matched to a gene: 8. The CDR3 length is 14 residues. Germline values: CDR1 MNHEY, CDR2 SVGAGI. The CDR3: CASSTGTVVETQYF. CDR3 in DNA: TGTGCCAGCAGCACCGGGACAGTGGTAGAGACCCAGTACTTC.

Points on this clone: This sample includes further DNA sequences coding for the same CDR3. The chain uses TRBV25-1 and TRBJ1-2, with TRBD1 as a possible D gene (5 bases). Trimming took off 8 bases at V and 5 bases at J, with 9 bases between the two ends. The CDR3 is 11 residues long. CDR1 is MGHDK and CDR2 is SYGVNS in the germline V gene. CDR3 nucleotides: TGTGCCAGCTCGGGGGGGTATGGCTACACCTTC. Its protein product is CASSGGYGYTF.

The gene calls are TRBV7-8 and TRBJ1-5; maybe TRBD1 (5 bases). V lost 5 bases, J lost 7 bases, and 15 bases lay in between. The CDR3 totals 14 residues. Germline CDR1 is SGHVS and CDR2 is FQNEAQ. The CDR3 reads CASSPQAGTQPQHF. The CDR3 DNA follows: TGTGCCAGCAGCCCTCAGGCGGGGACCCAGCCCCAGCATTTT.

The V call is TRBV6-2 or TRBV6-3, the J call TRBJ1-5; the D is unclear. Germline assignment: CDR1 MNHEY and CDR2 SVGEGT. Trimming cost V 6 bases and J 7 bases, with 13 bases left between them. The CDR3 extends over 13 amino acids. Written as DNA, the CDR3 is TGTGCCAGCAGCAACAGTTTTGGGCAGCCCCAGCATTTT. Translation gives CASSNSFGQPQHF.

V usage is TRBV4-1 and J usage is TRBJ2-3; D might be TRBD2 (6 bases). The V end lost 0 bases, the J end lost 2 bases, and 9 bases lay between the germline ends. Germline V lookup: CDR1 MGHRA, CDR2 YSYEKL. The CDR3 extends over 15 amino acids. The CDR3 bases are TGCGCCAGCAGCCAAGATCGCGGGAACACAGATACGCAGTATTTT. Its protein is CASSQDRGNTDTQYF.

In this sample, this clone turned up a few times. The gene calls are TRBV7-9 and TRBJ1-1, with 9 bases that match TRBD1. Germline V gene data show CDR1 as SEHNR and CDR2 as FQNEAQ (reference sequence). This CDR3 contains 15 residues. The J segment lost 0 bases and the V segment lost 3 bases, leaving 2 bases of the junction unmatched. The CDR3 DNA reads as TGTGCCAGCAGCTTGGGACAGGGAATGAACACTGAAGCTTTCTTT. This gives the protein CASSLGQGMNTEAFF. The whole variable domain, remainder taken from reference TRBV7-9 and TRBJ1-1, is DTGVSQNPRHKITKRGQNVTFRCDPISEHNRLYWYRQTLGQGPEFLTYFQNEAQLEKSRLLSDRFSAERPKGSFSTLEIQRTEQGDSAMYLCASSLGQGMNTEAFFGQGTRLTVV.

The DNA for the CDR3 is TGTGCCAGCAGTTCGACAGTACTGAACACTGAAGCTTTCTTT. Protein: CASSSTVLNTEAFF. This chain uses TRBV6-2 or TRBV6-3 with TRBJ1-1, with D possibly being TRBD1 (5 bases). V was pared by 4 bases and J by 0 bases, with 9 bases between. Germline V gene data show CDR1 as MNHEY and CDR2 as SVGEGT. CDR3 size: 14 residues.

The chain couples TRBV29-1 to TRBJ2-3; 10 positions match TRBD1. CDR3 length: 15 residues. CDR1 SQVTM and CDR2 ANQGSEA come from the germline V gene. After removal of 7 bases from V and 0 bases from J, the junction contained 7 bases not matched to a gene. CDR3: CSANSGQGSTDTQYF. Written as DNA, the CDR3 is TGCAGCGCTAACTCGGGACAGGGGAGCACAGATACGCAGTATTTT.

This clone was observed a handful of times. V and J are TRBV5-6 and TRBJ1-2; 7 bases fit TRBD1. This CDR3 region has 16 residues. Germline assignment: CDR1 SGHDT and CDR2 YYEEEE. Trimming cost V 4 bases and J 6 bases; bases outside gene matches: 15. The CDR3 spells CASSRPGTAQEDGYTF. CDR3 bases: TGTGCCAGCAGCCGCCCCGGGACAGCCCAGGAGGATGGCTACACCTTC.

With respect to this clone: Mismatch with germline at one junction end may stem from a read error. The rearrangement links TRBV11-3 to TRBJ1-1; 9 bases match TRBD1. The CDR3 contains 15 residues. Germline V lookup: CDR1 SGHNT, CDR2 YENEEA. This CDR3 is CASSLEGTGRTEAFF. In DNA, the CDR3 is TGTGCCAGCAGCCTAGAGGGGACAGGGAGGACTGAAGCTTTCTTT.

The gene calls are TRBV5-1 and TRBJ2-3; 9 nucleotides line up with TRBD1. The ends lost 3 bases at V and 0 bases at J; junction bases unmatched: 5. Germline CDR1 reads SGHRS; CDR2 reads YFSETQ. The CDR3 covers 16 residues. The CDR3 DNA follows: TGCGCCAGCAGCTGGGGGGACAGGGTTAGCACAGATACGCAGTATTTT. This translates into CASSWGDRVSTDTQYF.

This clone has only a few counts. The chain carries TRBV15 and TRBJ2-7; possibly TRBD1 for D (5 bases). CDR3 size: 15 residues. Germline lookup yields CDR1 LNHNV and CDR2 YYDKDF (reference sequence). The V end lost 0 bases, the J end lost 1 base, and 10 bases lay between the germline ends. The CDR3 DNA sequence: TGTGCCACCAGCAGAGATCCACCAGGGTCCTACGAGCAGTACTTC. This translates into CATSRDPPGSYEQYF.

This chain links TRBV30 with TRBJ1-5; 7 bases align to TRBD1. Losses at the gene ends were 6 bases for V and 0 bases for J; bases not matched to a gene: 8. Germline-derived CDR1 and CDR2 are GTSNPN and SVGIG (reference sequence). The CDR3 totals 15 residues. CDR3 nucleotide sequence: TGTGCCTGCTCAGGGGGGATACATAGCAATCAGCCCCAGCATTTT. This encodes CACSGGIHSNQPQHF.

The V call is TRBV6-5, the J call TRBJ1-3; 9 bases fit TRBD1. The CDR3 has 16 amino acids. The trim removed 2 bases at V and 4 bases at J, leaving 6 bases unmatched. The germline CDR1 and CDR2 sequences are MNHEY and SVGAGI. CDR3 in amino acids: CASSYAGTGLGNTIYF. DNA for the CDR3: TGTGCCAGCAGTTACGCCGGGACAGGGCTCGGAAACACCATATATTTT.

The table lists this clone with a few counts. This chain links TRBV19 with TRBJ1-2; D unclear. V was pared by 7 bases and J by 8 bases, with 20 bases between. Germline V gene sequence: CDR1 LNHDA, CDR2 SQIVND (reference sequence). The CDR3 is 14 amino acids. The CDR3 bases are TGTGCCAGTACCTCCGACATTACGTACTCGGGCTACACCTTC. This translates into CASTSDITYSGYTF.

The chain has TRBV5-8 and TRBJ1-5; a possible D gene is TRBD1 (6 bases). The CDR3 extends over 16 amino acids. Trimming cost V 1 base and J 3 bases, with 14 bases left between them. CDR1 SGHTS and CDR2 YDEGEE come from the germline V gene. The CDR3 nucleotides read TGTGCCAGCAGCTTGAGGGGGGGGAACCTCAATCAGCCCCAGCATTTT. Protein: CASSLRGGNLNQPQHF.

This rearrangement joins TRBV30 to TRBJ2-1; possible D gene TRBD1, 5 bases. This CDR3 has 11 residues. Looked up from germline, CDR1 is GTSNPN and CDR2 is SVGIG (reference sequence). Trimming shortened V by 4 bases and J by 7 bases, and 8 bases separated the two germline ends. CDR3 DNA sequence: TGTGCCTGGACCGACAGAAATGAGCAGTTCTTC. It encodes CAWTDRNEQFF.